The clone carrying this TCR beta chain was counted only a few times. Its specificity is not known. There were at least 6 micrograms of total RNA extracted from every sample. The source of the sample is a study of blood T cells in healthy people across ages. For the study at large: About one barcoded beta molecule was captured per two T cells (by template switching). The study's findings and limits: Unsorted PBMCs prevented conclusive naive versus antigen-experienced comparison.

A second 7 to 11 cycle PCR used barcoded and J-beta primers. Every sample produced at least 2.5 million CDR3-containing paired-end reads. One entry per CDR3 protein, called by TCRdb with MiXCR from the 5' RACE reads. The table has 1.8 million or so distinct CDR3 sequences, 39% seen once. The germline V and J ends were trimmed by 2 bases and 3 bases, with 11 bases remaining between them. The CDR3 length is 14 residues. Germline lookup yields CDR1 MDHEN and CDR2 SYDVKM. The chain has TRBV28 and TRBJ2-7, with D perhaps TRBD1 (5 bases). Sequencing used blood. This sequence was found in a human donor in good health. The CDR3 region is CASSLRDRHYEQYF. Here the CDR3 DNA reads TGTGCCAGCAGTTTACGAGACAGACACTACGAGCAGTACTTC.